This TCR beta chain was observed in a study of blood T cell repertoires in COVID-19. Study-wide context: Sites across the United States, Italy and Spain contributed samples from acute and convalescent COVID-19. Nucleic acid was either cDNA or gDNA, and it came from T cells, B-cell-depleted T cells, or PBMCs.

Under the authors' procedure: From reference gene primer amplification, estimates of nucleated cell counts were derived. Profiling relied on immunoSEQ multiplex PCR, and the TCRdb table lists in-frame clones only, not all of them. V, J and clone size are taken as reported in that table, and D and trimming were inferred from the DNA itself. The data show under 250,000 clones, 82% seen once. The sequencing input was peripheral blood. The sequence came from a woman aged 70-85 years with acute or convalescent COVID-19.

Written as DNA, the CDR3 is TGTGCCAGCAGCTTAGGGCCAGGGGTCCCTGAAGCTTTCTTT. This gives the protein CASSLGPGVPEAFF. J is TRBJ1-1 and V is TRBV7-6, with D tentatively TRBD1 (6 bases). The germline V gene has CDR1 SGHVS and CDR2 FNYEAQ. With 1 base removed from V and 6 bases from J, the gap between germline ends came to 12 bases. CDR3 length: 14 amino acids.